The rows below give T cell receptor beta chains drawn from one sample of a study of blood T cell repertoires in COVID-19. Here immunoSEQ multiplex PCR was the method, and the copy in TCRdb shows in-frame clones only, minus some. The sample contains about 240,000 clones, approximately 78% of which appear only once. The sequencing sample was made of peripheral blood. These receptors were obtained from a woman aged 60-75 years with active or convalescent COVID-19. Both conserved end residues are part of each CDR3. A D gene is named only where the DNA matches it firmly. Only part of the rows carry a size: once, few, many, or a class if the clone is expanded.

CDR3nt | CDR3aa | j_gene | d_gene | abundance | v_gene
TGCGCCAGCAGCTTGGACCCCAGGGGCTCAAGTCAGCCCCAGCATTTT | CASSLDPRGSSQPQHF | TRBJ1-5 | - | - | TRBV5-1
TGTGCCAGCAGCGGGAGTCATTGGAAGGTCGAGCAGTACTTC | CASSGSHWKVEQYF | TRBJ2-7 | - | - | TRBV6-6
TGTGCCAGCAGCGTAGACCGCGGGAGGTATCAGCCCCAGCATTTT | CASSVDRGRYQPQHF | TRBJ1-5 | - | - | TRBV5-5
TGTGCCAGTACTCCGGACAGGCATCAGCCCCAGCATTTT | CASTPDRHQPQHF | TRBJ1-5 | TRBD1 | - | TRBV19
TGTGCCAGTACCAAGGGAGACTTCTATGGCTACACCTTC | CASTKGDFYGYTF | TRBJ1-2 | - | - | TRBV19
TGTGCCAGCAGTAAACTAGCGTCCACAGATACGCAGTATTTT | CASSKLASTDTQYF | TRBJ2-3 | TRBD2 | - | TRBV27
TGTGCCAGCAGCCAAGTACTAGCGGGGGCCGGCTCCTACGAGCAGTACTTC | CASSQVLAGAGSYEQYF | TRBJ2-7 | TRBD2 | - | TRBV3-1/TRBV3-2
TGTGCCAGCAGCGCCGGACTAGCGGGGGAGAGCACAGATACGCAGTATTTT | CASSAGLAGESTDTQYF | TRBJ2-3 | TRBD2 | few | TRBV7-6
TGTGCCAGCAGCTGGCTAGCGGGGGGACCCCTCCAAGAGACCCAGTACTTC | CASSWLAGGPLQETQYF | TRBJ2-5 | TRBD2 | - | TRBV5-6
TGCGCCAGCAGCTTGGGTACTCCCGGCACAGATACGCAGTATTTT | CASSLGTPGTDTQYF | TRBJ2-3 | - | - | TRBV5-1
TGCGCCAGCAGCCAAGATCGCGGCAGCTATGGCTACACCTTC | CASSQDRGSYGYTF | TRBJ1-2 | - | few | TRBV4-3
TGTGCCATCAAAGGGTTAAGGACAGGCACAGATACGCAGTATTTT | CAIKGLRTGTDTQYF | TRBJ2-3 | - | - | TRBV10-3
TGCGCCAGCAGCTTGAACTTAAGGACAGGGACCTCCTACGAGCAGTACTTC | CASSLNLRTGTSYEQYF | TRBJ2-7 | TRBD1 | - | TRBV5-1
TGTGCCAGCAGCCCCCGGACAGGGTACTACAATGAGCAGTTCTTC | CASSPRTGYYNEQFF | TRBJ2-1 | TRBD1 | - | TRBV7-7
TGCGCCAGCAGGGACCCGGGGTCCCCTTCACCCCTCCACTTT | CASRDPGSPSPLHF | TRBJ1-6 | - | - | TRBV5-1
TGTGCCAGTAGTGATAGCGGGGGAAAAGAGACCCAGTACTTC | CASSDSGGKETQYF | TRBJ2-5 | TRBD2 | - | TRBV19
TGTGCCAGCAGGGGGGGGCCGGAGCTGTTTTTT | CASRGGPELFF | TRBJ2-2 | - | - | TRBV12-3/TRBV12-4
TGTGCCAGCAGCTTATCTGGCGGCAGCACAGATACGCAGTATTTT | CASSLSGGSTDTQYF | TRBJ2-3 | - | once | TRBV7-2
TGTGCCAGCAGCGCGACGGGGACTAACTATGGCTACACCTTC | CASSATGTNYGYTF | TRBJ1-2 | - | - | TRBV7-2
TGTGCCAGCAGTCCCGGCCGGGGTTACCAAGAGACCCAGTACTTC | CASSPGRGYQETQYF | TRBJ2-5 | - | - | TRBV27
TGTGCCAGTTCGCTAACGGGGGGGGCACAAGAGACCCAGTACTTC | CASSLTGGAQETQYF | TRBJ2-5 | TRBD2 | - | TRBV19
TGCGCCAGCAGCCCTCTGGGACAGGGGGGGCACTACGAGCAGTACTTC | CASSPLGQGGHYEQYF | TRBJ2-7 | TRBD1 | - | TRBV4-1
TGTGCCAGTAGGCTTGGGGGCCAATTCACAGATACGCAGTATTTT | CASRLGGQFTDTQYF | TRBJ2-3 | - | - | TRBV19
TGTGCCAGCAGCCCTCAAACTAGCGGGGGGCCCTACGAGCAGTACTTC | CASSPQTSGGPYEQYF | TRBJ2-7 | TRBD2 | - | TRBV7-6
TGTGCCAGCAGCCGTACAGGAGGGTGGACTGAAGCTTTCTTT | CASSRTGGWTEAFF | TRBJ1-1 | - | - | TRBV7-9
TGCGCCAGCAGCCAAGATCCTGGACTAGCGTTCTCTACCGGGGAGCTGTTTTTT | CASSQDPGLAFSTGELFF | TRBJ2-2 | TRBD2 | - | TRBV4-3
TGTGCCAGCTCACCCCGACAGGGGGGTTCATCCGAGCAGTACTTC | CASSPRQGGSSEQYF | TRBJ2-7 | TRBD1 | - | TRBV18
TGCGCCAGCAGCCAAGCATTCGGGGCGAACACCGGGGAGCTGTTTTTT | CASSQAFGANTGELFF | TRBJ2-2 | - | - | TRBV4-3
TGTGCCATCAGTGACCAACAGGGGGGGAACACTGAAGCTTTCTTT | CAISDQQGGNTEAFF | TRBJ1-1 | TRBD1 | - | TRBV10-3
TGTGCCAGCAGCTTAGTTGGGGACAGCACCGACCTCTCTGGAAACACCATATATTTT | CASSLVGDSTDLSGNTIYF | TRBJ1-3 | TRBD1 | - | TRBV7-2
TGCGCCAGCAGCTGGGTGGACAGGAACACTGAAGCTTTCTTT | CASSWVDRNTEAFF | TRBJ1-1 | - | - | TRBV5-1
TGTGCCAGCTCACTTGGGACAGACTACGAGCAGTACTTC | CASSLGTDYEQYF | TRBJ2-7 | TRBD1 | few | TRBV18
TGTGCCAGTAGTATAGCGGCGAGGGTGGGGGAGGTTAGAGATGAGCAGTTCTTC | CASSIAARVGEVRDEQFF | TRBJ2-1 | - | - | TRBV19
TGTGCCAGCAGTGGTCAGGGGACGGATACGCAGTATTTT | CASSGQGTDTQYF | TRBJ2-3 | - | - | TRBV25-1
TGTGCCAGCAGTTTCTCCAGAAACACCGGGGAGCTGTTTTTT | CASSFSRNTGELFF | TRBJ2-2 | - | - | TRBV27
TGTGCCAGCTCACCAGGGACAGGGTCCCCTTACGAGCAGTACTTC | CASSPGTGSPYEQYF | TRBJ2-7 | TRBD1 | - | TRBV18
TGTGCCAGCTACGGGACAAATGAAAAACTGTTTTTT | CASYGTNEKLFF | TRBJ1-4 | - | - | TRBV6-5
TGTGCCAGCAGACCCCCTACAGGGAGAGTTAGCAATGAGCAGTTCTTC | CASRPPTGRVSNEQFF | TRBJ2-1 | - | - | TRBV25-1
TGCAGCGTTAAGACAGGGTCCCTAATGAACACTGAAGCTTTCTTT | CSVKTGSLMNTEAFF | TRBJ1-1 | TRBD1 | - | TRBV29-1
TGTGCCAGCAGTGAAGAATTGGGCGGGGTAAACACCGGGGAGCTGTTTTTT | CASSEELGGVNTGELFF | TRBJ2-2 | - | - | TRBV6-1
TGTGCCAGCAGCTCTACAGGGTTGGGCAATCAGCCCCAGCATTTT | CASSSTGLGNQPQHF | TRBJ1-5 | - | - | TRBV7-9